This T cell receptor (beta chain) was identified during a study of cytomegalovirus exposure and HLA in healthy donors. General study results and limits: More clonal expansion characterized HLA-associated TCR beta chains than equally common others in a later analysis.

Per germline, CDR1 LNHDA and CDR2 SQIVND (reference sequence). The CDR3 has 12 residues. The PCR used 60 Vbeta and 13 Jbeta primers. Only in-frame clones appear in the TCRdb table, and some are missing; sequencing was by immunoSEQ multiplex PCR. The sample carries 100,000 to 150,000 clones, 81% recorded once. Regarding this clone: Its antigen remains unidentified. A junction boundary mismatches the germline segment, possibly from a read error.

The sequence came from a man younger than 30 in good health and CMV-seronegative. The chain is built from TRBV19 and TRBJ1-2; 10 nucleotides line up with TRBD1. Specimen: PBMCs. DNA of the CDR3: TGTGCCGCCTTAACAAAGACAGGGGGCTCCACCTTC. It codes for CAALTKTGGSTF.